The source of this TCR beta chain is a study of identical twins. In this sample, this clonotype turned up a few times. What it binds is not known. Study-wide results and limits: Modelling approaches yielded underestimates of out-of-frame TCR alpha sharing between monozygotic twins.

The germline CDR1 and CDR2 sequences are DFQATT and SNEGSKA (reference sequence). V lost 6 bases, J lost 1 base, and 13 bases stayed unmatched. This CDR3 is built from 18 residues. TCRdb re-derived calls from the 5' RACE reads in MiXCR, one entry per CDR3 protein. Among 350,000 to 600,000 distinct CDR3 sequences listed, 14% were seen once. The same sample was also studied in work on yellow fever vaccine responses in identical twins. As reported in that work: Twins' vaccine T cell responses were reported to seem partly convergent and partly personalized.

This receptor was obtained from a woman between 18 and 30 years old in good health. Sequencing was performed on CD4+ T cells sorted from blood. This chain joins TRBV20-1 and TRBJ2-4, with 12 bases fitting TRBD2. CDR3 region: CSAPASGRAGGAKNIQYF. Written as DNA, the CDR3 is TGCAGTGCACCAGCTAGCGGGAGGGCCGGAGGGGCCAAAAACATTCAGTACTTC.